Included here is one TCR beta chain sequence, with context. The data stem from a study of blood T cell repertoires in COVID-19. Assay: immunoSEQ multiplex PCR; the TCRdb copy retains only in-frame clones and omits some. The sample has 250,000 to 400,000 clones, about nine tenths seen once. Material: peripheral blood. This clonotype originated in a man aged 50 or older with active or convalescent COVID-19.

CDR3 amino acids: CASSLNVLTAYGYTF. In nucleotides, the CDR3 is TGTGCCAGCAGCTTAAATGTCCTAACCGCCTATGGCTACACCTTC. The gene calls are TRBV7-2 and TRBJ1-2; D gene unclear. In germline, CDR1 is SGHTA, CDR2 FQGNSA. V lost 2 bases and J 4 bases, leaving 14 bases between the germline ends. The CDR3 covers 15 residues.